Below are 10 T cell receptor beta chains sequenced from a single sample in a study of blood T cell repertoires in COVID-19. Clones were sequenced by immunoSEQ multiplex PCR, and TCRdb holds only the in-frame ones, with some missing. The table lists 110,000 or so clones, about 87% of them singletons. The material sequenced was peripheral blood. Receptors originate from a woman aged 45 to 65 with acute or convalescent COVID-19.

This rearrangement joins TRBV6-5 to TRBJ1-2, with a tentative D call TRBD1 (5 bases). The germline V and J ends were trimmed by 2 bases and 8 bases, with 12 bases remaining between them. The CDR3 contains 13 residues. CDR1 MNHEY and CDR2 SVGAGI come from the germline V gene. The chain's CDR3 is CASSYVQHRGYTF. The DNA of the CDR3 is TGTGCCAGCAGTTACGTGCAGCACAGGGGCTACACCTTC.

The J gene is TRBJ1-4, the V gene TRBV2; TRBD1 is a possible D gene (5 bases). Germline CDR1 is SNHLY and CDR2 is FYNNEI. V was clipped by 10 bases and J by 8 bases, with 17 bases between them. The CDR3 has 13 amino acids. The CDR3 region is CATIRDLGEKLFF. The CDR3 nucleotides are TGTGCCACCATCCGGGACTTGGGGGAAAAACTGTTTTTT.

The rearrangement joins TRBV7-3 to TRBJ2-3, with 9 nucleotides matching TRBD1. Germline CDR1 is SGHTA and CDR2 is FQGTGA. This CDR3 contains 14 residues. V lost 10 bases and J lost 2; bases outside the gene matches: 7. CDR3 sequence reads: CATSTGGNTDTQYF. The CDR3 bases are TGTGCCACCTCGACAGGGGGAAACACAGATACGCAGTATTTT.

The rearrangement uses TRBV5-1 and TRBJ2-1; TRBD2 is a possible D gene (6 bases). V was cut by 4 bases and J by 0 bases, with 14 bases left in between. The length of the CDR3 is 16 residues. Germline lookup yields CDR1 SGHRS and CDR2 YFSETQ. The CDR3 nucleotides are TGCGCCAGCAGCCCAAAGGGAGGCTACTCCTACAATGAGCAGTTCTTC. Encoded protein: CASSPKGGYSYNEQFF.

This chain links TRBV15 with TRBJ2-3; D remains unclear. Germline V CDR1 and CDR2: LNHNV, YYDKDF (reference sequence). The CDR3 has 14 amino acids. Trimming cost V 0 bases and J 2 bases, with 6 bases left between them. The CDR3 DNA follows: TGTGCCACCAGCAGAGATCCCCTCACAGATACGCAGTATTTT. Its translation is CATSRDPLTDTQYF.

The chain employs TRBV5-1 and TRBJ1-1; D might be TRBD1 (5 bases). V lost 0 bases and J 6 bases, leaving 18 bases between the germline ends. This CDR3 contains 16 residues. Germline V lookup: CDR1 SGHRS, CDR2 YFSETQ. CDR3 residues: CASSLVEWRGGAEAFF. CDR3 nucleotide sequence: TGCGCCAGCAGCTTGGTGGAGTGGCGCGGGGGGGCTGAAGCTTTCTTT.

This chain connects TRBV6-5 to TRBJ1-1, with D possibly matching TRBD1 (5 bases). Trimming took off 7 bases at V and 0 bases at J, with 12 bases between the two ends. Germline loops: CDR1 MNHEY, CDR2 SVGAGI. CDR3 size: 14 residues. The CDR3 DNA reads TGTGCCAGCAAACTCGACAGCTTGAACACTGAAGCTTTCTTT. Its translation: CASKLDSLNTEAFF.

The chain links TRBV25-1 to TRBJ1-2; the match to TRBD1 covers 7 bases. Trimming removed 5 bases from V and 4 bases from J; junction bases left unmatched: 10. Per the germline V gene, CDR1 is MGHDK and CDR2 is SYGVNS. The CDR3 has 15 amino acids. For the CDR3, the DNA is TGTGCCAGCAGTTATGGGCAGGGACAGATCTATGGCTACACCTTC. This codes for CASSYGQGQIYGYTF.

The chain recombines TRBV19 with TRBJ1-6, with a possible D match to TRBD1 (5 bases). This CDR3 is 15 amino acids long. CDR1 LNHDA and CDR2 SQIVND come from the germline V gene (reference sequence). V was shortened by 2 bases and J by 5 bases, with 10 bases between the two germline ends. CDR3 sequence (DNA): TGTGCCAGTAGTATACAGGGTAACGATAATTCACCCCTCCACTTT. This encodes CASSIQGNDNSPLHF.

This chain joins TRBV4-1 and TRBJ1-1; D remains unclear. The germline V gene has CDR1 MGHRA and CDR2 YSYEKL. There are 13 residues in the CDR3. Trimming left V 0 bases short and J 8 bases short, with 10 bases between. The CDR3 nucleotides are TGCGCCAGCAGCCAAGAAATGATGAGAGAAGCTTTCTTT. Its translation: CASSQEMMREAFF.